This TCR beta chain derives from a study of human T cells and chemical hapten exposure. As for the study in general: Patients additionally received therapeutic doses of diphenylcyclopropenone on the scalp once a week, and this continued throughout the approximately 23-week study. Minor pooled library volume differences mainly drove per-sample TCR yield variation. Study-wide points: Higher patch test scores went with higher counts of PT1 expanded TCRs.

CDR1 and CDR2 from the germline V gene are SGHNT and YYREEE (reference sequence). V was clipped by 1 base and J by 4 bases, with 17 bases between them. This CDR3 spans 16 amino acids. Comments on this clonotype: The antigen remains unidentified.

TCRdb re-called the RACE reads through MiXCR, storing one row per CDR3 protein. The sample shows 74,000 or so distinct CDR3 sequences, 12% of them seen only once. Time point of the sample: patch test 1, 2 weeks after DPC sensitization. Treatment defined: therapeutic diphenylcyclopropenone sensitization with weekly scalp DPC. Samples of blood were obtained prior to the application of each patch test. This chain joins TRBV5-4 and TRBJ2-5; no reliable D call. The sample here was whole blood, taken in connection with sensitization to the hapten diphenylcyclopropenone (DPC). The sequence was collected from a woman aged 60-75 years with alopecia areata. Some clones in this sample may be carry-over from other donors' samples. The CDR3 protein is CASSLIIPRSAETQYF. As DNA, the CDR3 is TGTGCCAGCAGCTTGATTATACCTAGGTCCGCAGAGACCCAGTACTTC.